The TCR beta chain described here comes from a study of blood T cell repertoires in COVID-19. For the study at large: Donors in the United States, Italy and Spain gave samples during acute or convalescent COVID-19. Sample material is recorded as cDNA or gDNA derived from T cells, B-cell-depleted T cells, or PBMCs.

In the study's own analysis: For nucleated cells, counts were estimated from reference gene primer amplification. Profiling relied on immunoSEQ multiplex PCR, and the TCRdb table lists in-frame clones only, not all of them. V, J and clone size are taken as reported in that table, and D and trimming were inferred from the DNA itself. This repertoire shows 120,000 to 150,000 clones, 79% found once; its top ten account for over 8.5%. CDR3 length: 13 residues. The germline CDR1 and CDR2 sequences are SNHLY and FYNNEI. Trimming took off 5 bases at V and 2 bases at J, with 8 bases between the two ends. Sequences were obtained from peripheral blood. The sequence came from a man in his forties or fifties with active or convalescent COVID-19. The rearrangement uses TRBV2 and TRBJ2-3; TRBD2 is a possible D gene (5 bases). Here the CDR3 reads CASSSADTDTQYF. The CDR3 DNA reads TGTGCCAGCAGTTCAGCGGACACAGATACGCAGTATTTT. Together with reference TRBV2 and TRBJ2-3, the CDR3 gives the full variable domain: EPEVTQTPSHQVTQMGQEVILRCVPISNHLYFYWYRQILGQKVEFLVSFYNNEISEKSEIFDDQFSVERPDGSNFTLKIRSTKLEDSAMYFCASSSADTDTQYFGPGTRLTVL.